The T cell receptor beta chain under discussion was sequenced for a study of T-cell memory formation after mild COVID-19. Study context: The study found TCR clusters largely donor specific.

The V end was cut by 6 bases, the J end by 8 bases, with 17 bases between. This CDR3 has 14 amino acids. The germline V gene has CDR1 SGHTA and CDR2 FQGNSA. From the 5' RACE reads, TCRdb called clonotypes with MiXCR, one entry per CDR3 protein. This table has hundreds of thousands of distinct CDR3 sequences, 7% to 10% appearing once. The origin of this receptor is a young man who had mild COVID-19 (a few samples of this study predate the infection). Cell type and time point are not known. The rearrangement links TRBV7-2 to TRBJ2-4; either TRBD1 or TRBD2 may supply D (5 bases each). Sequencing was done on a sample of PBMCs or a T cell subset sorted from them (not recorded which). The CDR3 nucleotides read TGTGCCAGCAGGGGACCCTTCACTACAGACATTCAGTACTTC. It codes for CASRGPFTTDIQYF.